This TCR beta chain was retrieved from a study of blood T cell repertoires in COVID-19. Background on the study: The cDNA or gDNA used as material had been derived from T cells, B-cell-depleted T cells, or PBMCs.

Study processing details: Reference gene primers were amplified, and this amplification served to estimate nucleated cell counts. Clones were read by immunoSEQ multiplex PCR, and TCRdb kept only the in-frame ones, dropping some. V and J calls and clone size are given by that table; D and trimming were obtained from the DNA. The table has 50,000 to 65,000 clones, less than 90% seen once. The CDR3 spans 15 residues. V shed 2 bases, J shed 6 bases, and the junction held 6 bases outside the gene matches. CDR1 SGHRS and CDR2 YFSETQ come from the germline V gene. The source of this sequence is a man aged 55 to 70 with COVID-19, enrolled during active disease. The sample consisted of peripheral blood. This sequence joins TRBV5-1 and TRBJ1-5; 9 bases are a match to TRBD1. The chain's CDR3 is CASSFQQGAGQPQHF. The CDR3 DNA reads TGCGCCAGCAGCTTTCAACAGGGGGCGGGTCAGCCCCAGCATTTT.